Below, 3 T cell receptor beta chains from the same sample are listed, as sequenced in a study of shared clonotypes between healthy human individuals. Libraries were prepared by immunoSEQ multiplex PCR; TCRdb keeps only in-frame clonotypes and omits some of them. The repertoire holds about 980,000 clones, with roughly 72% as singletons. Sequenced: memory CD4+ T cells sorted from blood. This sample's subset: CD45RA-negative fraction. These receptors were obtained from a man aged 18 to 29 in good health.

CDR3 protein: CASSLLKELFF. CDR3 sequence (DNA): TGTGCCAGCAGCCTTCTGAAGGAACTGTTTTTT. This chain links TRBV28 with TRBJ1-4; no clear D. The V end was cut by 6 bases, the J end by 12 bases, with 11 bases between. The CDR3 runs to 11 residues. Germline V gene lookup returns CDR1 MDHEN and CDR2 SYDVKM.

This clone has only one observation. The J gene is TRBJ2-7, the V gene TRBV28; 7 nucleotides line up with TRBD1. The CDR3 covers 15 residues. Germline CDR1 is MDHEN and CDR2 is SYDVKM. V shed 5 bases and J 2 bases; nucleotides not matched to a gene: 9. The CDR3 DNA follows: TGTGCCAGCAGTAGACTTGACAGGGACCCCTACGAGCAGTACTTC. It specifies CASSRLDRDPYEQYF. The full variable domain, its missing parts supplied by reference TRBV28 and TRBJ2-7, is DVKVTQSSRYLVKRTGEKVFLECVQDMDHENMFWYRQDPGLGLRLIYFSYDVKMKEKGDIPEGYSVSREKKERFSLILESASTNQTSMYLCASSRLDRDPYEQYFGPGTRLTVT.

The chain recombines TRBV30 with TRBJ2-5; a possible D gene is TRBD1 (7 bases). V lost 1 base to trimming and J lost 4 bases, with 16 bases between them. The CDR3 has 15 residues. The germline gives CDR1 GTSNPN, CDR2 SVGIG (reference sequence). CDR3 sequence: CAWSGSGGKGETQYF. The CDR3 nucleotides read TGTGCCTGGAGTGGGTCAGGGGGGAAAGGAGAGACCCAGTACTTC.